These 28 T cell receptor beta chains share one sample of origin, sequenced in a study of blood T cell repertoires in COVID-19. Libraries were prepared by immunoSEQ multiplex PCR; TCRdb keeps only in-frame clonotypes and omits some of them. The sample yields some 350,000 clones, about 90% seen once. Sample: PBMCs or T cells enriched from blood (not recorded which). The receptors shown here come from a woman in her 30s who had recovered from COVID-19.

This chain uses TRBV30 with TRBJ1-1, with D possibly being TRBD1 (5 bases). This CDR3 is built from 14 residues. CDR1 is GTSNPN and CDR2 is SVGIG in the germline V gene (reference sequence). Between the trimmed V and J ends, which lost 3 bases and 3 bases, there was a span of 14 bases. For the CDR3, the DNA is TGTGCCTGGAGCCCAGGGTCTGATCACACTGAAGCTTTCTTT. Amino acid sequence: CAWSPGSDHTEAFF.

The chain is built from TRBV29-1 and TRBJ1-1, with 7 bases lining up with TRBD1. The germline gives CDR1 SQVTM, CDR2 ANQGSEA. V shed 6 bases and J 1 base; nucleotides not matched to a gene: 8. The CDR3 runs to 14 residues. The DNA for the CDR3 is TGCAGCGTGATGGGACAGAGGAAGAACACTGAAGCTTTCTTT. This gives the protein CSVMGQRKNTEAFF.

The rearrangement uses TRBV5-1 and TRBJ1-4; D ambiguous. The V gene's germline CDR1 is SGHRS and CDR2 YFSETQ. The CDR3 totals 16 residues. The V end lost 0 bases, the J end lost 7 bases, and 16 bases lay between the germline ends. This chain's CDR3 is CASSLAPTWAGEKLFF. The CDR3 nucleotides are TGCGCCAGCAGCTTGGCCCCTACTTGGGCCGGTGAAAAACTGTTTTTT.

Here the CDR3 DNA reads TGTGCCAGCAGCTTCCCCAAAGGACTAGCGGGGGGCGGGGATACGCAGTATTTT. This codes for CASSFPKGLAGGGDTQYF. The chain carries TRBV5-4 and TRBJ2-3, with 14 bases matching TRBD2. V shed 2 bases, J shed 6 bases, and the junction held 11 bases outside the gene matches. Germline CDR1 and CDR2: SGHNT and YYREEE (reference sequence). The length of the CDR3 is 18 residues. Full variable domain (remainder filled in from reference TRBV5-4 and TRBJ2-3): ETGVTQSPTHLIKTRGQQVTLRCSSQSGHNTVSWYQQALGQGPQFIFQYYREEENGRGNFPPRFSGLQFPNYSSELNVNALELDDSALYLCASSFPKGLAGGGDTQYFGPGTRLTVL.

This chain connects TRBV2 to TRBJ1-1; TRBD1 aligns across 8 bases. The CDR3 has 15 residues. Germline V gene lookup returns CDR1 SNHLY and CDR2 FYNNEI. Trimming removed 6 bases from V and 8 bases from J; junction bases left unmatched: 14. In DNA, the CDR3 is TGTGCCAGCAGGTCAGGGGGCCGGAACTACGCCGAAGCTTTCTTT. Protein: CASRSGGRNYAEAFF. Complete variable domain (other parts from reference TRBV2 and TRBJ1-1): EPEVTQTPSHQVTQMGQEVILRCVPISNHLYFYWYRQILGQKVEFLVSFYNNEISEKSEIFDDQFSVERPDGSNFTLKIRSTKLEDSAMYFCASRSGGRNYAEAFFGQGTRLTVV.

Comment on this clone: The sample has other DNA sequences that encode this CDR3 too. The rearrangement uses TRBV6-5 and TRBJ2-1, with D perhaps TRBD2 (5 bases). The V and J ends lost 3 bases and 9 bases respectively, with 6 bases between them. CDR3 length: 11 residues. Germline CDR1 reads MNHEY; CDR2 reads SVGAGI. CDR3: CASSYRGEQFF. CDR3 in DNA: TGTGCCAGCAGTTATCGGGGTGAGCAGTTCTTC.

J is TRBJ2-7 and V is TRBV28, with D perhaps TRBD1 (6 bases). The CDR3 has 12 amino acids. CDR1 is MDHEN, CDR2 SYDVKM, per germline. V gave up 6 bases and J gave up 9 bases, with 15 bases separating them. The chain's CDR3 is CASSPNRDWQYF. CDR3 DNA: TGTGCCAGCAGCCCCAACAGGGATTGGCAGTACTTC.

This clone was seen only once. This chain links TRBV3-1 (or the pseudogene TRBV3-2) with TRBJ2-5; D perhaps matches TRBD2 (7 bases). CDR3 length: 16 residues. The germline V gene encodes CDR1 LGHDT and CDR2 YNNKEL (reference sequence). The germline V and J ends were trimmed by 0 bases and 5 bases, with 16 bases remaining between them. CDR3 amino acids: CASSQDRGAYGETQYF. The CDR3 DNA follows: TGTGCCAGCAGCCAAGATCGGGGGGCGTATGGGGAGACCCAGTACTTC.

This clone was seen once. The chain has TRBV6-7 and TRBJ1-5; unclear D gene. TRBV6-7 is an ORF, with its function uncertain. Trimming left V 6 bases short and J 11 bases short, with 11 bases between. This CDR3 region has 11 residues. Written as DNA, the CDR3 is TGTGCCAGCAGGGCCTTTTTGGCCCAGCATTTT. It specifies CASRAFLAQHF.

This clone appeared a single time. This chain joins TRBV6-5 and TRBJ2-7, with 7 bases identical to TRBD1. There are 14 residues in the CDR3. V shed 8 bases, J shed 4 bases, and the junction held 11 bases outside the gene matches. The V gene's germline CDR1 is MNHEY and CDR2 SVGAGI. CDR3 region: CASSTGWSWYEQYF. The CDR3 nucleotides are TGTGCCAGCTCGACAGGGTGGTCTTGGTACGAGCAGTACTTC.

The rearrangement links TRBV6-2 or TRBV6-3 to TRBJ1-5, with no clear D. Trimming pared 4 bases from V and 4 bases from J, leaving 5 bases between. The V gene's germline CDR1 is MNHEY and CDR2 SVGEGT. The CDR3 has 12 amino acids. The CDR3 nucleotides are TGTGCCAGCAGTTTCCGGAATCAGCCCCAGCATTTT. It encodes CASSFRNQPQHF.

The V and J genes are TRBV7-2 and TRBJ2-1; D gene uncertain. V shed 5 bases and J shed 3 bases, with 11 bases lying between them. The CDR3 is made up of 14 amino acids. Per the germline V gene, CDR1 is SGHTA and CDR2 is FQGNSA. CDR3 residues: CASSQRRNYNEQFF. The CDR3 DNA reads as TGTGCCAGCAGCCAAAGGCGGAACTACAATGAGCAGTTCTTC.

The V and J genes are TRBV5-1 and TRBJ2-1, with D possibly TRBD2 on 5 matching bases. The germline V gene encodes CDR1 SGHRS and CDR2 YFSETQ. The CDR3 extends over 16 amino acids. Trimming left V 0 bases short and J 6 bases short, with 16 bases between. In nucleotides, the CDR3 is TGCGCCAGCAGCTTGGACGGAGGCCCCCCGGCCAATGAGCAGTTCTTC. It yields the protein CASSLDGGPPANEQFF.

The V and J genes are TRBV7-2 and TRBJ1-1; a possible D gene is TRBD1 (6 bases). CDR1 and CDR2 from the germline V gene are SGHTA and FQGNSA. There are 14 residues in the CDR3. V lost 5 bases and J lost 2, with 12 bases in between. The CDR3 DNA is TGTGCCAGCAGCCGGTACAGGGATAACACTGAAGCTTTCTTT. This translates into CASSRYRDNTEAFF.

V is TRBV5-6 and J is TRBJ1-6; D gene uncertain. V gave up 1 base and J gave up 0 bases, with 5 bases separating them. The CDR3 length is 15 residues. Germline CDR1 and CDR2: SGHDT and YYEEEE. Here the CDR3 DNA reads TGTGCCAGCAGCTTGCCGAGCTCCTATAATTCACCCCTCCACTTT. Translation: CASSLPSSYNSPLHF.

This clone was observed a handful of times. This chain joins TRBV7-2 and TRBJ1-2; D perhaps matches TRBD1 (5 bases). This CDR3 is built from 13 residues. The germline V gene has CDR1 SGHTA and CDR2 FQGNSA. V shed 1 base and J shed 6 bases, with 9 bases lying between them. CDR3 sequence: CASSLVRVDGYTF. DNA for the CDR3: TGTGCCAGCAGCTTAGTCAGGGTAGATGGCTACACCTTC.

The chain is built from TRBV3-1 (or the pseudogene TRBV3-2) and TRBJ2-2; 9 bases line up with TRBD2. The V segment lost 4 bases and the J segment 7 bases; nucleotides outside the gene matches: 13. The CDR3 is made up of 17 amino acids. Germline V gene data show CDR1 as LGHDT and CDR2 as YNNKEL (reference sequence). The CDR3: CASSPGGSGGPGGELFF. DNA for the CDR3: TGTGCCAGCAGCCCTGGCGGAAGCGGGGGGCCGGGCGGGGAGCTGTTTTTT.

This clone showed up just once. This chain uses TRBV9 with TRBJ2-3; 8 bases agree with TRBD2. The CDR3 loop spans 17 amino acids. J lost 2 bases, V lost 0 bases, and 8 bases had no gene match. Germline loops: CDR1 SGDLS, CDR2 YYNGEE. Here the CDR3 reads CASSVEASGYYTDTQYF. The DNA of the CDR3 is TGTGCCAGCAGCGTAGAGGCTAGCGGGTATTACACAGATACGCAGTATTTT.

This sequence joins TRBV5-8 and TRBJ1-2, with a tentative D call TRBD1 (5 bases). The CDR3 length is 15 residues. V lost 5 bases and J 3 bases, leaving 17 bases between the germline ends. Per the germline V gene, CDR1 is SGHTS and CDR2 is YDEGEE. CDR3 amino acids: CASRLRRVQDYGYTF. The DNA of the CDR3 is TGTGCCAGCAGGTTACGCAGGGTTCAGGACTATGGCTACACCTTC.

This clone is a singleton in its sample. The chain employs TRBV11-3 and TRBJ2-1; perhaps TRBD1 as D (5 bases). The CDR3 is 17 amino acids. CDR1 SGHNT and CDR2 YENEEA come from the germline V gene. The V and J ends lost 5 bases and 2 bases respectively, with 19 bases between them. The CDR3 protein is CASSRRSGQGPYNEQFF. Written as DNA, the CDR3 is TGTGCCAGCAGCCGCAGATCAGGGCAGGGCCCCTACAATGAGCAGTTCTTC.

The chain joins TRBV6-5 to TRBJ1-5; 11 bases map to TRBD1. The CDR3 runs 15 residues. The V and J ends lost 6 bases and 1 base, in that order; junction bases with no gene match: 2. Germline V gives CDR1 MNHEY, CDR2 SVGAGI. The CDR3 bases are TGTGCCAGCAGGGACAGGGGGCTGAGCAATCAGCCCCAGCATTTT. Residues: CASRDRGLSNQPQHF.

V gene TRBV5-5 combines with J gene TRBJ1-6, with TRBD1 as a possible D gene (5 bases). V gave up 1 base and J gave up 7 bases, with 18 bases separating them. This CDR3 has 17 residues. The germline CDR1 and CDR2 sequences are SGHKS and YYEKEE (reference sequence). The CDR3 DNA reads as TGTGCCAGCAGCTTGCTCCCGACCCACCGGGGGAATTCACCCCTCCACTTT. Translated, it gives CASSLLPTHRGNSPLHF. Full variable domain (rest looked up from reference TRBV5-5 and TRBJ1-6): DAGVTQSPTHLIKTRGQQVTLRCSPISGHKSVSWYQQVLGQGPQFIFQYYEKEERGRGNFPDRFSARQFPNYSSELNVNALLLGDSALYLCASSLLPTHRGNSPLHFGNGTRLTVT.

The chain joins TRBV6-5 to TRBJ1-6, with 8 bases identical to TRBD1. This CDR3 contains 14 residues. The V gene's germline CDR1 is MNHEY and CDR2 SVGAGI. V dropped 9 bases and J dropped 10; count of bases not matched to a gene: 11. The CDR3 spells CASSTGAGESPLHF. The CDR3 nucleotides read TGTGCCAGTTCGACAGGGGCTGGGGAATCACCCCTCCACTTT.

This clone has only one observation. V and J are TRBV5-1 and TRBJ1-2; TRBD1 aligns across 11 bases. The CDR3 sequence is 17 residues long. The V segment lost 1 base and the J segment 6 bases; nucleotides outside the gene matches: 11. In germline, CDR1 is SGHRS, CDR2 YFSETQ. The CDR3 here is CASSLLTSGTGGDGYTF. The DNA for the CDR3 is TGCGCCAGCAGCTTGCTCACCTCCGGGACAGGGGGTGATGGCTACACCTTC.

This clone appeared a few times. The V call is TRBV3-1 (or the pseudogene TRBV3-2), the J call TRBJ1-1; TRBD1 might be the D (5 bases). The CDR3 contains 13 residues. V was shortened by 10 bases and J by 1 base, with 13 bases between the two germline ends. Per the germline V gene, CDR1 is LGHDT and CDR2 is YNNKEL (reference sequence). DNA for the CDR3: TGTGCCACCCAGGGAATGGGGAACACTGAAGCTTTCTTT. This encodes CATQGMGNTEAFF.

The rearrangement links TRBV6-5 to TRBJ1-5; 7 bases align to TRBD1. Germline V gene lookup returns CDR1 MNHEY and CDR2 SVGAGI. The CDR3 runs to 13 residues. J lost 7 bases, V lost 5 bases, and 5 bases had no gene match. CDR3 protein: CASSPPGQQPQHF. DNA of the CDR3: TGTGCCAGCAGTCCCCCGGGACAGCAGCCCCAGCATTTT.

This clone was found once. The V gene is TRBV14, the J gene TRBJ1-2; D is unclear. Deletions cut 0 bases from V and 8 bases from J, with 13 bases between. Germline V gene sequence: CDR1 SGHDN, CDR2 FVKESK. The CDR3 runs 14 residues. Written as DNA, the CDR3 is TGTGCCAGCAGCCAAGAGAGGGTACTAGGAGGCTACACCTTC. Its translation: CASSQERVLGGYTF.

The table lists this clone with a count of one. The chain carries TRBV18 and TRBJ1-2; D gene uncertain. The CDR3 length is 16 residues. Germline V lookup: CDR1 KGHSH, CDR2 LQKENI. The V end was cut by 2 bases, the J end by 3 bases, with 16 bases between. In DNA form, the CDR3 reads TGTGCCAGCTCACCAGGGGAGGCCGAAGGGTACTATGGCTACACCTTC. Translating gives CASSPGEAEGYYGYTF.